The present T cell receptor (beta chain) was sequenced within a study of T cell responses to AZD1222 COVID-19 vaccine. Study-wide points: In a largely white British group with more females than males, clonal diversity was possibly underestimated.

Trimming pared 4 bases from V and 1 base from J, leaving 7 bases between. The CDR3 totals 14 residues. Per germline, CDR1 KGHDR and CDR2 SFDVKD. Concerning this clone itself: Antigen unknown.

The repertoire was sequenced with immunoSEQ multiplex PCR; TCRdb's copy has only in-frame clones and lacks some. Of 95,000 to 110,000 clones in the sample, around 92% were seen once. The rearrangement uses TRBV24-1 and TRBJ1-5; no definite D call. The sequencing here drew on peripheral blood, taken on day 0 of AZD1222 vaccination. This receptor was identified in an adult in good health. The CDR3 spells CATSETISNQPQHF. In DNA, the CDR3 is TGTGCCACCAGTGAGACGATAAGCAATCAGCCCCAGCATTTT.